The present entry profiles one TCR beta chain with its context. Its matching antigen is unknown. The sample originates from a study of T cell responses to AZD1222 COVID-19 vaccine. The method was immunoSEQ multiplex PCR; TCRdb's version includes in-frame clones alone and lacks a portion of them. The sample includes more than 100,000 clones, approximately 94% of them seen just once. The CDR3 runs 15 residues. V trimming: 1 base; J trimming: 9 bases; junction bases outside the gene matches: 7. CDR1 and CDR2 from the germline V gene are SGHTA and FQGNSA. Findings and caveats of the study: Following two doses of AZD1222, Spike-specific TCR breadth and depth rose. Just 6 or 7 AZD1222 recipients were seropositive at baseline. Reportedly, nearly half of unique spike TCRs recognized epitopes outside B.1.351/B.1.1.7 mutations. Researchers took repertoire samples only after the peak T cell response had come.

Sequenced here: peripheral blood, sampled 28 days after the second AZD1222 dose. The chain couples TRBV7-2 to TRBJ1-5, with 9 bases lining up with TRBD1. The sequence was collected from an adult who received the AZD1222 COVID-19 vaccine. The CDR3 region has the DNA TGTGCCAGCAGCTTAGAGGGACAGGGATTAGGGCCCCAGCATTTT. This sequence encodes CASSLEGQGLGPQHF. Full variable domain (missing parts from reference TRBV7-2 and TRBJ1-5): GAGVSQSPSNKVTEKGKDVELRCDPISGHTALYWYRQSLGQGLEFLIYFQGNSAPDKSGLPSDRFSAERTGGSVSTLTIQRTQQEDSAVYLCASSLEGQGLGPQHFGDGTRLSIL.